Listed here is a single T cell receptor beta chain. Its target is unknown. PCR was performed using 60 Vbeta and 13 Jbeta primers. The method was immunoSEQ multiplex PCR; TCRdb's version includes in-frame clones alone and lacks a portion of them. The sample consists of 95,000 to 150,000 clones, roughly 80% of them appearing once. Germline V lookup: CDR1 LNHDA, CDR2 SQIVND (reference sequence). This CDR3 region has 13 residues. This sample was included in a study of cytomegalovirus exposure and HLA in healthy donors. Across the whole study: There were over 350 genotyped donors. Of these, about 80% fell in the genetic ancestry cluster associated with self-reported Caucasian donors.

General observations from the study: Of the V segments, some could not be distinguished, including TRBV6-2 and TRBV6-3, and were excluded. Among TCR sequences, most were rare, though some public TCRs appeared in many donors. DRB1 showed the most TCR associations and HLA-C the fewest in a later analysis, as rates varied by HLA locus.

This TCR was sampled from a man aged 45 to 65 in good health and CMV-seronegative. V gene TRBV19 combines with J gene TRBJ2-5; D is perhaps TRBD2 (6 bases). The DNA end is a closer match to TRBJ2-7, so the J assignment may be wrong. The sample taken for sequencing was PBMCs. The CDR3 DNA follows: TGTGCCAGTAGCCAGCCAGGGAGGAACGAGCAGTACTTC. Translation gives CASSQPGRNEQYF.